This TCR beta chain was sequenced in a study of shared clonotypes between healthy human individuals. As for the study in general: The people who gave samples were a couple of women and a few men aged 18 to 49.

The germline V and J ends were trimmed by 5 bases and 5 bases, with 12 bases remaining between them. Germline CDR1 and CDR2: MDHEN and SYDVKM. This CDR3 comprises 13 residues. The assay was carried out at the deep level. Several immunoSEQ plates held equal portions of the genomic DNA taken from each subset. Measured with immunoSEQ multiplex PCR; TCRdb has only the in-frame clones, and not every one. The data contain hundreds of thousands of clones, 73% of them seen just once; the ten biggest clones take up around 1.8%. The sample consisted of memory CD4+ T cells sorted from blood. The sample's subset: CD45RA-negative fraction. The chain uses TRBV28 and TRBJ1-2; D is unclear. The origin of this receptor is a woman in her thirties in good health. CDR3: CASSPTGEYGYTF. CDR3 sequence (DNA): TGTGCCAGCAGTCCCACCGGGGAGTATGGCTACACCTTC.